This T cell receptor (beta chain) was identified in a study of cytomegalovirus exposure and HLA in healthy donors. Study as a whole: There were over 350 genotyped donors. Of these, 81% fell in the genetic ancestry cluster associated with self-reported Caucasian donors.

Despite likely unrecorded immune exposures, the donors were nominally healthy at the time of sampling. In the case of this clone: Its antigen is not identified.

Study-wide findings and caveats: Analysis was performed later, and it showed HLA-associated TCR beta chains to be more clonally expanded than equally common others. Earlier analysis found most TCR beta V segments productive about 87% or about 30% of the time.

PCR primers comprised 60 Vbeta and 13 Jbeta primers. Sequencing was performed with immunoSEQ multiplex PCR; in TCRdb, only in-frame clones are kept and a portion is missing. The data show around 230,000 clones, approximately 79% seen once. The TCR originated in a male donor in good health and CMV-seronegative. The sample taken for sequencing was PBMCs.

The CDR3 DNA reads TGTGCCAGCAGTTACTCATTTGCAGGGCGCGAAAAACTGTTTTTT. Protein: CASSYSFAGREKLFF. The rearrangement uses TRBV6-5 and TRBJ1-4, with D possibly matching TRBD1 (5 bases). Deletions cut 0 bases from V and 8 bases from J, with 13 bases between. The CDR3 sequence is 15 residues long. The germline V gene encodes CDR1 MNHEY and CDR2 SVGAGI.